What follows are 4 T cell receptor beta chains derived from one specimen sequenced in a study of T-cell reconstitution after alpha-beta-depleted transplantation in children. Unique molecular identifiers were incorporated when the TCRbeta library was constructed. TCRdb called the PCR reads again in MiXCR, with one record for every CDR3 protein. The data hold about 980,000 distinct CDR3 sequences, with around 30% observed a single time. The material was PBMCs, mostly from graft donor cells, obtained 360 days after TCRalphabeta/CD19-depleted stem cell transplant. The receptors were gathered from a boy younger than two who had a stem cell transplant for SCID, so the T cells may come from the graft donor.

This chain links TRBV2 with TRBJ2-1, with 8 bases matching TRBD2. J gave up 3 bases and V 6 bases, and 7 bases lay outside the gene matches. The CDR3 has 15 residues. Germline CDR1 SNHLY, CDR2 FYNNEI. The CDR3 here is CASRRAGDIYNEQFF. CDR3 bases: TGTGCCAGCAGGCGAGCGGGGGACATCTACAATGAGCAGTTCTTC.

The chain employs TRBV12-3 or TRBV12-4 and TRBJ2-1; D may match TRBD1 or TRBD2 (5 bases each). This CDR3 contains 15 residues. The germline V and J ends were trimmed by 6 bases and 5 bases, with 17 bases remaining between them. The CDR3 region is CASSPWGNRDNEQFF. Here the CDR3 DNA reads TGTGCCAGCAGCCCCTGGGGGAACCGGGACAATGAGCAGTTCTTC.

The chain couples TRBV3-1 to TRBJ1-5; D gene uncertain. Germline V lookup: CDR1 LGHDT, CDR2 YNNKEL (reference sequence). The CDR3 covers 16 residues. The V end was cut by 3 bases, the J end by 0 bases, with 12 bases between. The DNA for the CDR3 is TGTGCCAGCAGCCATGGGCAGACATATAGCAATCAGCCCCAGCATTTT. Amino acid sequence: CASSHGQTYSNQPQHF.

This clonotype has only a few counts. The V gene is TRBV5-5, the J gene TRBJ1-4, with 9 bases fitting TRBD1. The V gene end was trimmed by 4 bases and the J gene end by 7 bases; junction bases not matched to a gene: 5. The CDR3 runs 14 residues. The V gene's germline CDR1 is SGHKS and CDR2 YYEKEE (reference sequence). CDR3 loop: CASSKTGGSEKLFF. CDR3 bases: TGTGCCAGCAGCAAGACAGGGGGAAGTGAAAAACTGTTTTTT.